This TCR beta chain is from a study of cytomegalovirus exposure and HLA in healthy donors. Regarding the study as a whole: A few of the chains that were CMV-associated were confirmed in vitro to be specific for CMV antigens.

Germline assignment: CDR1 SGDLS and CDR2 YYNGEE. The V end lost 3 bases, the J end lost 9 bases, and 9 bases lay between the germline ends. The CDR3 covers 12 residues. A remark on this clone: Antigen: not known.

The PCR employed 60 Vbeta primers together with 13 Jbeta primers. Produced via immunoSEQ multiplex PCR; TCRdb's table is partial and in-frame only. The table lists about 130,000 clones, approximately 80% of them singletons. The sample comprised PBMCs. V gene TRBV9 combines with J gene TRBJ2-2; weak D call: TRBD2 (6 bases). The source is a boy between 2 and 10 years old in good health and CMV-seronegative. The CDR3 sequence is CASSGGGRELFF. The CDR3 DNA sequence: TGTGCCAGCAGCGGAGGAGGGCGGGAGCTGTTTTTT.